A selection of T cell receptor beta chains follows, all from one sample in a study of identical twins. TCRdb re-derived calls from the 5' RACE reads in MiXCR, one entry per CDR3 protein. The sample consists of hundreds of thousands of distinct CDR3 sequences, roughly 26% of them appearing once. These sequences were also reported in another study, on T cells expressing NK-cell markers.

The source material was CD4+ T cells sorted from blood. Receptors originate from a woman aged 18-35 years in good health. The CDR3 runs from the conserved cysteine through the conserved F or W. A D gene is named only where the DNA matches it firmly.

cdr3_length j_call v_call d_call cdr3_aa
15 TRBJ2-5 TRBV6-5 - CASSYRPWNQETQYF
10 TRBJ2-1 TRBV29-1 - CSVTRGEQFF
14 TRBJ2-3 TRBV27 - CASSRLTRTDTQYF
17 TRBJ1-5 TRBV15 TRBD1 CATSRGGTGGFNQPQHF
16 TRBJ2-3 TRBV5-1 - CASSLSPILGTDTQYF
14 TRBJ2-7 TRBV7-9 TRBD1 CASSLGQGVNEQYF
11 TRBJ2-7 TRBV3-1 - CASRDQGEQYF
11 TRBJ2-7 TRBV29-1 - CSARTGYEQYF
13 TRBJ2-7 TRBV6-2/TRBV6-3 - CASSNRQVYEQYF
14 TRBJ2-1 TRBV12-3/TRBV12-4 - CASGKWGSYNEQFF
15 TRBJ2-7 TRBV6-2/TRBV6-3 - CASSYLLTRTYEQYF
15 TRBJ2-2 TRBV6-5 - CASSYSGPQTGELFF
17 TRBJ2-3 TRBV3-1 - CASSQVFGPKRTDTQYF
12 TRBJ1-1 TRBV10-3 - CAIRTHATEAFF
14 TRBJ2-3 TRBV5-1 - CASSLSPYTDTQYF
16 TRBJ2-3 TRBV12-3/TRBV12-4 - CASSLFGTHFTDTQYF
16 TRBJ2-2 TRBV5-5 TRBD2 CASSPTSGRRDGELFF
13 TRBJ2-1 TRBV5-6 - CASSWIAGNEQFF
15 TRBJ2-7 TRBV7-2 TRBD2 CASSLVGGGPYEQYF
15 TRBJ2-2 TRBV7-8 TRBD2 CASTPQGLAGGELFF
14 TRBJ1-3 TRBV6-1 - CASSGGISGNTIYF
13 TRBJ2-7 TRBV6-6 - CASSYDNGYEQYF
16 TRBJ1-3 TRBV7-2 TRBD1 CASSYTPTGTGNTIYF
13 TRBJ2-5 TRBV18 TRBD1 CASSPGQEETQYF
16 TRBJ2-2 TRBV11-3 TRBD1 CASSPGTGLHTGELFF
16 TRBJ2-3 TRBV4-3 - CASSQDGRQYTDTQYF
13 TRBJ1-2 TRBV14 - CASSQGQMYGYTF
13 TRBJ2-7 TRBV7-6 TRBD1 CASSLETGDEQYF
13 TRBJ1-5 TRBV20-1 - CSASAGSNQPQHF
16 TRBJ2-5 TRBV18 TRBD2 CASSPLRLAGEETQYF
14 TRBJ2-7 TRBV10-3 - CAIRNDWDFGEQYF
14 TRBJ1-4 TRBV12-3/TRBV12-4 - CASSLLGRSEKLFF
15 TRBJ2-5 TRBV29-1 - CSGLKTGIGQETQYF
13 TRBJ2-1 TRBV6-2/TRBV6-3 - CASNEGYYNEQFF
14 TRBJ2-4 TRBV2 - CASRDSSAKNIQYF
14 TRBJ2-3 TRBV10-3 - CAARSGTSTDTQYF
18 TRBJ2-3 TRBV6-2/TRBV6-3 TRBD2 CASSRQGGLAGLTDTQYF
15 TRBJ2-2 TRBV20-1 - CSATPRGMTTGELFF
12 TRBJ1-2 TRBV20-1 - CSALESPYGYTF
14 TRBJ1-1 TRBV5-6 - CASSSGAGDTEAFF
13 TRBJ2-7 TRBV3-1 - CATGKGSSYEQYF
13 TRBJ1-1 TRBV7-3 - CASSATRNTEAFF
13 TRBJ2-3 TRBV20-1 TRBD2 CSAGLAGPDTQYF